One and the same sample provided the 26 T cell receptor beta chains below, sequenced in a study of T-cell reconstitution after alpha-beta-depleted transplantation in children. During its preparation, the TCRbeta library received unique molecular identifiers. Each CDR3 protein is one row after TCRdb ran MiXCR on the PCR reads. Among about 540,000 distinct CDR3 sequences listed, approximately 30% were seen once. The material sequenced was PBMCs, taken before TCRalphabeta/CD19-depleted stem cell transplant. The receptors here all came from a boy younger than two with Wiskott-Aldrich syndrome, due to receive a stem cell transplant.

The chain combines TRBV7-9 with TRBJ2-3, with D perhaps TRBD2 (5 bases). Germline V CDR1 and CDR2: SEHNR, FQNEAQ (reference sequence). Trimming shortened V by 4 bases and J by 2 bases, and 16 bases separated the two germline ends. This CDR3 spans 16 amino acids. The CDR3: CASSSRAWGATDTQYF. The CDR3 nucleotides are TGTGCCAGCAGCTCCCGAGCCTGGGGAGCCACAGATACGCAGTATTTT.

The chain links TRBV6-2 or TRBV6-3 to TRBJ2-3, with 10 bases matching TRBD2. The CDR3 covers 21 residues. The germline V gene has CDR1 MNHEY and CDR2 SVGEGT. The J segment lost 2 bases and the V segment lost 5 bases, leaving 22 bases of the junction unmatched. CDR3 in amino acids: CASSRPQMVAGGLHDTDTQYF. CDR3 DNA sequence: TGTGCCAGCAGTCGCCCCCAGATGGTAGCGGGGGGCCTCCACGACACAGATACGCAGTATTTT.

V is TRBV12-3 or TRBV12-4 and J is TRBJ1-2; D is uncertain. V was clipped by 6 bases and J by 3 bases, with 20 bases between them. The CDR3 has 16 amino acids. The CDR3 reads CASRATLVIGDYGYTF. The CDR3 coding sequence is TGTGCCAGCAGGGCCACCCTTGTGATAGGCGACTATGGCTACACCTTC.

The gene calls are TRBV5-1 and TRBJ2-3; D possibly corresponds to TRBD2 (7 bases). The CDR3 extends over 15 amino acids. The germline V gene encodes CDR1 SGHRS and CDR2 YFSETQ. The V gene lost 4 bases and the J gene lost 5 bases, with 17 bases spanning the gap. The CDR3 DNA reads TGCGCCAGCAGCCGAGGGACTAAGGGGGGAGATACGCAGTATTTT. Its protein is CASSRGTKGGDTQYF.

This rearrangement joins TRBV5-1 to TRBJ2-1; D possibly corresponds to TRBD2 (5 bases). The CDR3 totals 15 residues. Trimming removed 3 bases from V and 4 bases from J, with 14 bases in between. Germline CDR1 reads SGHRS; CDR2 reads YFSETQ. The DNA for the CDR3 is TGCGCCAGCAGCTGGACCGGGAAAAGTTACAATGAGCAGTTCTTC. Translating it yields CASSWTGKSYNEQFF.

The chain's CDR3 is CASSPGLSDTQYF. DNA for the CDR3: TGTGCCAGCAGCCCGGGACTTTCTGATACGCAGTATTTT. The chain carries TRBV7-7 and TRBJ2-3, with TRBD2 as a possible D gene (6 bases). Germline values: CDR1 SSHAT, CDR2 FNYEAQ (reference sequence). The CDR3 extends over 13 amino acids. V lost 5 bases and J 6 bases, leaving 12 bases between the germline ends.

This chain uses TRBV20-1 with TRBJ1-2; 7 bases align to TRBD1. V trimming: 2 bases; J trimming: 3 bases; junction bases outside the gene matches: 15. CDR1 DFQATT and CDR2 SNEGSKA come from the germline V gene (reference sequence). There are 17 residues in the CDR3. CDR3: CSARPYYDRESDYGYTF. CDR3 DNA: TGCAGTGCTAGACCATATTATGACAGGGAAAGCGACTATGGCTACACCTTC.

The gene calls are TRBV6-1 and TRBJ2-3, with 8 bases fitting TRBD2. In germline, CDR1 is MNHNS, CDR2 SASEGT. The ends lost 0 bases at V and 7 bases at J; junction bases unmatched: 6. The CDR3 is made up of 15 amino acids. The DNA for the CDR3 is TGTGCCAGCAGTGAAGCGGGGACTAGAAAATATACGCAGTATTTT. Protein sequence: CASSEAGTRKYTQYF.

V and J are TRBV19 and TRBJ2-4; weak D call: TRBD1 (6 bases). Germline CDR1 and CDR2: LNHDA and SQIVND (reference sequence). Trimming shortened V by 4 bases and J by 6 bases, and 10 bases separated the two germline ends. The CDR3 is 13 amino acids. CDR3 bases: TGTGCCAGTAGTACTCAGACAGGAAACATTCAGTACTTC. Amino acids: CASSTQTGNIQYF.

This clonotype has more than one count but fewer than ten. V and J are TRBV15 and TRBJ2-3, with 10 positions matching TRBD2. The V gene's germline CDR1 is LNHNV and CDR2 YYDKDF (reference sequence). With V trimmed by 2 bases and J by 10 bases, 9 bases remained unmatched. This CDR3 comprises 15 residues. The CDR3 bases are TGTGCCACCAGCAGAAAGCGGGAGGGCCAACGGGCGCAGTATTTT. It codes for CATSRKREGQRAQYF.

The V gene is TRBV20-1, the J gene TRBJ1-1, with 7 nucleotides matching TRBD1. V was clipped by 3 bases and J by 7 bases; unmatched bases: 8. Germline lookup yields CDR1 DFQATT and CDR2 SNEGSKA (reference sequence). The CDR3 contains 13 residues. CDR3 sequence: CSASEDRLNEAFF. In DNA, the CDR3 is TGCAGTGCTAGTGAGGACAGGCTCAATGAAGCTTTCTTT.

The V gene is TRBV12-3 or TRBV12-4, the J gene TRBJ1-5; 7 nucleotides line up with TRBD1. The CDR3 totals 15 residues. V dropped 2 bases and J dropped 6; count of bases not matched to a gene: 7. The CDR3, as DNA: TGTGCCAGCAGTTTAACAGGGGTGATGTCTCAGCCCCAGCATTTT. It codes for CASSLTGVMSQPQHF.

This clonotype has just a few counts. DNA for the CDR3: TGTGCCAGCAGTTCCGGACTGACTAGCGGGAGTGTTTTGAATGAGCAGTTCTTC. This translates into CASSSGLTSGSVLNEQFF. The rearrangement uses TRBV12-3 or TRBV12-4 and TRBJ2-1; TRBD2 matches at 12 bases. With 4 bases clipped from V and 7 bases from J, the junction kept 14 bases outside the gene matches. The CDR3 is made up of 18 amino acids.

This clonotype came up many times. The chain is built from TRBV7-9 and TRBJ2-1, with 9 positions matching TRBD2. The V gene's germline CDR1 is SEHNR and CDR2 FQNEAQ (reference sequence). V lost 6 bases and J lost 2; bases outside the gene matches: 5. CDR3 length: 15 residues. The CDR3 loop reads CASSFGGRAYNEQFF. CDR3 DNA: TGTGCCAGCAGTTTCGGCGGGAGGGCCTACAATGAGCAGTTCTTC. Full variable domain (outside the CDR3, taken from reference TRBV7-9 and TRBJ2-1): DTGVSQNPRHKITKRGQNVTFRCDPISEHNRLYWYRQTLGQGPEFLTYFQNEAQLEKSRLLSDRFSAERPKGSFSTLEIQRTEQGDSAMYLCASSFGGRAYNEQFFGPGTRLTVL.

This chain links TRBV5-1 with TRBJ2-1, with 7 bases identical to TRBD2. V trimming: 1 base; J trimming: 6 bases; junction bases outside the gene matches: 7. This CDR3 comprises 15 residues. Germline V gene data show CDR1 as SGHRS and CDR2 as YFSETQ. The CDR3 region has the DNA TGCGCCAGCAGCTTGATGGCGGGAGTAACCAATGAGCAGTTCTTC. Residues: CASSLMAGVTNEQFF. Supplemented by reference TRBV5-1 and TRBJ2-1, the full variable domain reads KAGVTQTPRYLIKTRGQQVTLSCSPISGHRSVSWYQQTPGQGLQFLFEYFSETQRNKGNFPGRFSGRQFSNSRSEMNVSTLELGDSALYLCASSLMAGVTNEQFFGPGTRLTVL.

This clonotype was observed at least ten times. The rearrangement links TRBV28 to TRBJ2-1; D not resolved. Germline V CDR1 and CDR2: MDHEN, SYDVKM. The CDR3 consists of 13 residues. V was pared by 6 bases and J by 4 bases, with 10 bases between. CDR3 protein: CASSPPPYNEQFF. CDR3 DNA: TGTGCCAGCAGCCCTCCCCCTTACAATGAGCAGTTCTTC.

The chain links TRBV7-7 to TRBJ2-6; 9 positions match TRBD2. After removal of 5 bases from V and 0 bases from J, the junction contained 2 bases not matched to a gene. The length of the CDR3 is 16 residues. The germline V gene has CDR1 SSHAT and CDR2 FNYEAQ (reference sequence). This chain's CDR3 is CASSPAGGSGANVLTF. CDR3 coding DNA: TGTGCCAGCAGCCCAGCGGGAGGCTCTGGGGCCAACGTCCTGACTTTC. Supplemented by reference TRBV7-7 and TRBJ2-6, the full variable domain reads GAGVSQSPRYKVTKRGQDVTLRCDPISSHATLYWYQQALGQGPEFLTYFNYEAQPDKSGLPSDRFSAERPEGSISTLTIQRTEQRDSAMYRCASSPAGGSGANVLTFGAGSRLTVL.

The rearrangement uses TRBV5-1 and TRBJ2-2; TRBD1 matches 7 bases. The V and J ends lost 6 bases and 2 bases, in that order; junction bases with no gene match: 4. The CDR3 is 14 amino acids. Germline CDR1 reads SGHRS; CDR2 reads YFSETQ. The CDR3, as DNA: TGCGCCAGCAACGGACAGGCCAACACCGGGGAGCTGTTTTTT. Translation: CASNGQANTGELFF.

This clonotype has a handful of counts. The genes are TRBV20-1 and TRBJ2-5; D remains ambiguous. The CDR3 runs 12 residues. Germline CDR1 DFQATT, CDR2 SNEGSKA (reference sequence). V was shortened by 6 bases and J by 2 bases, with 10 bases between the two germline ends. The CDR3 reads CSASRPQETQYF. CDR3 nucleotides: TGCAGTGCCTCGCGTCCACAAGAGACCCAGTACTTC.

The J gene is TRBJ1-4, the V gene TRBV29-1; D gene ambiguous. The germline gives CDR1 SQVTM, CDR2 ANQGSEA. Trimming took 0 bases from V and 8 from J, leaving 10 bases between them. The CDR3 extends over 13 amino acids. CDR3 sequence: CSVEDGDMEKLFF. Written as DNA, the CDR3 is TGCAGCGTTGAAGATGGGGATATGGAAAAACTGTTTTTT.

This clonotype appeared a few times. The chain employs TRBV6-1 and TRBJ2-5, with no clear D. V dropped 2 bases and J dropped 5 bases, with 6 bases sitting between them. This CDR3 has 12 residues. Germline assignment: CDR1 MNHNS and CDR2 SASEGT. Here the CDR3 DNA reads TGTGCCAGCAGTGAAATAGGGGAGACCCAGTACTTC. Translated: CASSEIGETQYF.

The chain has TRBV5-1 and TRBJ2-7; no firm D call. This CDR3 has 14 amino acids. Trimming removed 0 bases from V and 2 bases from J, with 9 bases in between. The germline V gene encodes CDR1 SGHRS and CDR2 YFSETQ. In DNA form, the CDR3 reads TGCGCCAGCAGCTTGGCCCCCAGGCCCTACGAGCAGTACTTC. Translated: CASSLAPRPYEQYF.

This clonotype occurred a few times. The V call is TRBV5-4, the J call TRBJ1-1; 10 positions match TRBD1. Trimming removed 3 bases from V and 2 bases from J; junction bases left unmatched: 4. From germline, CDR1 is SGHNT and CDR2 YYREEE (reference sequence). The CDR3 totals 15 residues. The DNA of the CDR3 is TGTGCCAGCAGCTCACGGGACAGGGGTAACACTGAAGCTTTCTTT. The encoded protein is CASSSRDRGNTEAFF.

This rearrangement joins TRBV12-3 or TRBV12-4 to TRBJ2-4, with TRBD1 as a possible D gene (6 bases). Trimming cost V 1 base and J 2 bases, with 15 bases left between them. CDR3 length: 17 residues. The CDR3 loop reads CASSLVVGQGSKNIQYF. DNA of the CDR3: TGTGCCAGCAGTTTAGTAGTAGGGCAGGGGTCCAAAAACATTCAGTACTTC.

This clonotype was observed a handful of times. The rearrangement uses TRBV28 and TRBJ2-2; unclear D gene. Germline CDR1 and CDR2: MDHEN and SYDVKM. The CDR3 extends over 12 amino acids. Trimming shortened V by 3 bases and J by 7 bases, and 6 bases separated the two germline ends. Here the CDR3 DNA reads TGTGCCAGCAGTTTCTCGGGCGGGGAGCTGTTTTTT. It is translated as CASSFSGGELFF.

The rearrangement uses TRBV5-1 and TRBJ2-7, with 8 bases that match TRBD2. V shed 0 bases, J shed 5 bases, and the junction held 10 bases outside the gene matches. The V gene's germline CDR1 is SGHRS and CDR2 YFSETQ. This CDR3 has 16 amino acids. The chain's CDR3 is CASSLGLREARNEQYF. CDR3 in DNA: TGCGCCAGCAGCTTGGGGTTGCGGGAGGCGAGAAACGAGCAGTACTTC.